This TCR beta chain was captured in a study of early T cells in non-severe SARS-CoV-2 infection. CDR3 size: 14 residues. In germline, CDR1 is SGHTA, CDR2 FQGTGA. V was trimmed by 1 base and J by 7 bases, leaving 11 bases between them. This clonotype was seen a few times. Attached unique molecular identifiers marked individual cDNA molecules. TCRdb re-called the 5' RACE reads with MiXCR, one entry per CDR3 protein. The sample includes about 35,000 distinct CDR3 sequences, 5% to 7% of them seen just once. The source material was whole blood. This sequence joins TRBV7-3 and TRBJ2-1; D is tentatively TRBD1 or TRBD2 (5 bases each). The TCR was taken from an adult who was a healthcare worker with PCR-confirmed SARS-CoV-2 infection or an uninfected control (not recorded which). In nucleotides, the CDR3 is TGTGCCAGCAGCTTAAGTGGGACCTCTAATGAGCAGTTCTTC. Translation gives CASSLSGTSNEQFF.